The present entry profiles one TCR beta chain with its context. The data stem from a study of blood T cell repertoires in COVID-19. The V gene's germline CDR1 is PRHDT and CDR2 FYEKMQ (reference sequence). CDR3 length equals 16 residues. V was clipped by 5 bases and J by 0 bases; unmatched bases: 7. Assay used: immunoSEQ multiplex PCR; TCRdb lists only in-frame clones, some missing. The sample carries 150,000 or so clones, roughly nine tenths recorded once. The TCR originated in a human donor in a cohort sampled during active COVID-19. The gene calls are TRBV13 and TRBJ1-1; 9 nucleotides align to TRBD1. Sample: peripheral blood. CDR3 sequence reads: CASSQTGGRVNTEAFF. CDR3 nucleotides: TGTGCCAGCAGCCAGACAGGGGGAAGGGTGAACACTGAAGCTTTCTTT.